What follows are 2 T cell receptor beta chains derived from one specimen sequenced in a study of blood T cell repertoires in COVID-19. Data came from immunoSEQ multiplex PCR; TCRdb stores just in-frame clones and leaves some out. The sample carries under 55,000 clones, 86% recorded once. Sequencing was done on a sample of peripheral blood. These receptor sequences come from a middle-aged man with active COVID-19.

The chain combines TRBV7-9 with TRBJ2-5; maybe TRBD2 (6 bases). V was clipped by 1 base and J by 1 base, with 10 bases between them. The CDR3 is made up of 15 amino acids. The germline gives CDR1 SEHNR, CDR2 FQNEAQ (reference sequence). In nucleotides, the CDR3 is TGTGCCAGCAGCTTAGTGGCGGGGTTCCAAGAGACCCAGTACTTC. Protein sequence: CASSLVAGFQETQYF.

The V gene is TRBV6-5, the J gene TRBJ2-2, with 8 positions matching TRBD1. The CDR3 spans 15 residues. In germline, CDR1 is MNHEY, CDR2 SVGAGI. Losses at the gene ends were 6 bases for V and 3 bases for J; bases not matched to a gene: 6. The CDR3 DNA reads TGTGCCAGCAGCTGGACAGGGTTGGACACCGGGGAGCTGTTTTTT. It specifies CASSWTGLDTGELFF.